A single T cell receptor beta chain is shown here with its context. Co-extracting RNA and DNA was done with roughly 17-34 mg of unsorted bulk tissue as input. The source of the sample is a study of tumor-infiltrating lymphocytes in primary liver carcinoma. This CDR3 region has 16 residues. Germline lookup yields CDR1 LNHDA and CDR2 SQIVND (reference sequence). The germline V and J ends were trimmed by 4 bases and 4 bases, with 17 bases remaining between them. The authors made TCR beta cDNA from around 500 ng total RNA with a constant-region primer. Slightly modified ARM-PCR with three nested multiplex PCR rounds yielded TCR beta libraries. A C-beta reverse primer and TRBV1-TRBV30 forward primers served in each of the first two PCR rounds, at about 10 cycles apiece. TCRdb used MiXCR to reprocess the multiplex PCR reads, holding one entry per CDR3 protein. The table records just under 45,000 distinct CDR3 sequences, around 70% of them present only once.

The material sequenced was liver tumor tissue from sampling region 2. As for subset: tumor region T2, inferior pole. The chain joins TRBV19 to TRBJ2-1; D is unclear. The sequence was collected from a man between 40 and 49 years old with primary liver carcinoma and hepatitis B virus infection. The CDR3 nucleotides read TGTGCCAGTAGTACCCCGGCCACCGTGCCATACAATGAGCAGTTCTTC. Translation: CASSTPATVPYNEQFF.